The present T cell receptor beta chain was sequenced within a study of early T cells in non-severe SARS-CoV-2 infection. Study as a whole: The study sequenced bulk RNA from unsorted whole blood, with chains unpaired.

CDR3 length: 13 amino acids. V lost 3 bases and J 3 bases, leaving 9 bases between the germline ends. Germline V gene lookup returns CDR1 MNHEY and CDR2 SMNVEV (reference sequence). This clonotype was observed at least ten times. What it recognizes is unknown. Study-wide results and caveats: VDJdb matches were skewed toward anti-spike CD8 T cell responses.

Unique molecular identifiers tagged individual cDNA molecules. One entry per CDR3 protein, called by TCRdb with MiXCR from the 5' RACE reads. The sample includes some 19,000 distinct CDR3 sequences, roughly 4.6% of them seen just once. The V and J genes are TRBV27 and TRBJ2-7, with D perhaps TRBD1 (6 bases). This TCR came from an adult who was a healthcare worker with PCR-confirmed SARS-CoV-2 infection or an uninfected control (not recorded which). The material sequenced was whole blood. The DNA for the CDR3 is TGTGCCAGCAGTTTCCGGGACAACTACGAGCAGTACTTC. Translation: CASSFRDNYEQYF.